Described below is a single T cell receptor beta chain sequence and its context. Its specificity is unknown. The data derive from a study of cytomegalovirus exposure and HLA in healthy donors. Study-level information: When 398 donors were genotyped, around 77% of them were found to fall in the Caucasian-associated ancestry cluster. General study findings and limits: TCR beta sequences numbering around 15,000 were associated with HLA alleles at 0.05 false discovery rate in a later analysis. Later on, an analysis showed TCR association rates differing by HLA locus, with DRB1 the most and HLA-C the fewest.

Trimming cost V 4 bases and J 2 bases, with 15 bases left between them. The CDR3 spans 17 residues. Germline CDR1 reads MDHEN; CDR2 reads SYDVKM. Primers for the PCR totalled 60 Vbeta and 13 Jbeta. Only in-frame clones appear in the TCRdb table, and some are missing; sequencing was by immunoSEQ multiplex PCR. The table has tens of thousands of clones, roughly 80% seen once. The sequencing sample was made of PBMCs. The TCR sequence derives from a man in his forties in good health and CMV-seronegative. The chain combines TRBV28 with TRBJ2-6, with D tentatively TRBD1 (5 bases). The CDR3 loop reads CASSSIQGSTGANVLTF. CDR3 in DNA: TGTGCCAGCAGTTCGATTCAGGGTTCGACTGGGGCCAACGTCCTGACTTTC.